The 9 T cell receptor beta chains below all came from one sample that was sequenced in a study of STAT5B mutations in CD4+ large granular lymphocyte leukemia. Assay used: immunoSEQ multiplex PCR; TCRdb lists only in-frame clones, some missing. The sample lists approximately 20,000 clones; around 76% were seen once. The sequencing input was CD4+ T cells from blood buffy coats. These receptors originate from a human donor in good health.

The V call is TRBV28, the J call TRBJ2-4; D unclear. V gave up 3 bases and J gave up 9 bases, with 12 bases separating them. The V gene's germline CDR1 is MDHEN and CDR2 SYDVKM. This CDR3 spans 13 amino acids. The CDR3 here is CASSLSLGGIQYF. The DNA of the CDR3 is TGTGCCAGCAGTTTGTCGTTGGGTGGCATTCAGTACTTC.

The chain combines TRBV19 with TRBJ1-2; possible D gene TRBD1, 5 bases. In germline, CDR1 is LNHDA, CDR2 SQIVND (reference sequence). V was pared by 9 bases and J by 3 bases, with 11 bases between. This CDR3 has 12 amino acids. CDR3 protein: CASRDGYYGYTF. The CDR3 region has the DNA TGTGCCAGCAGGGACGGCTACTATGGCTACACCTTC.

This clone was observed a few times. The chain carries TRBV2 and TRBJ2-7; possible D gene TRBD2, 6 bases. V was cut by 5 bases and J by 3 bases, with 8 bases left in between. The germline V gene encodes CDR1 SNHLY and CDR2 FYNNEI. The CDR3 is made up of 12 amino acids. CDR3 in DNA: TGTGCCAGCAGTCAGACTAGCTACGAGCAGTACTTC. Encoded protein: CASSQTSYEQYF.

This clone was seen a single time. The V and J genes are TRBV9 and TRBJ1-2; D remains ambiguous. Looked up from germline, CDR1 is SGDLS and CDR2 is YYNGEE. Trimming pared 4 bases from V and 5 bases from J, leaving 18 bases between. This CDR3 region has 15 residues. CDR3 nucleotide sequence: TGTGCCAGCAGCCCATACGGGGAGGGTCTTTATGGCTACACCTTC. This codes for CASSPYGEGLYGYTF.

The V gene is TRBV27, the J gene TRBJ2-2; 7 nucleotides agree with TRBD2. The germline gives CDR1 MNHEY, CDR2 SMNVEV (reference sequence). J gave up 0 bases and V 6 bases, and 4 bases lay outside the gene matches. The length of the CDR3 is 15 residues. CDR3 nucleotide sequence: TGTGCCAGCAGCAGGGAGGGCCCGAACACCGGGGAGCTGTTTTTT. Its translation: CASSREGPNTGELFF.

The rearrangement links TRBV4-2 to TRBJ2-5, with 13 bases matching TRBD2. Trimming cost V 3 bases and J 5 bases; bases outside gene matches: 15. The germline gives CDR1 LGHNA, CDR2 YNFKEQ. This CDR3 is built from 19 residues. The CDR3 nucleotides read TGTGCCAGCAGCCAGGCTTATGGGACTAGCGGGATAGGAGGGGAGACCCAGTACTTC. This encodes CASSQAYGTSGIGGETQYF.

Here the CDR3 DNA reads TGTGCCAGTAGTAAACTGGGGACAGGGGGAACCTACGAGCAGTACTTC. Its translation is CASSKLGTGGTYEQYF. The rearrangement joins TRBV19 to TRBJ2-7; 11 bases are a match to TRBD1. Germline V gene lookup returns CDR1 LNHDA and CDR2 SQIVND (reference sequence). The V segment lost 4 bases and the J segment 2 bases; nucleotides outside the gene matches: 7. This CDR3 has 16 residues. The variable domain in full, with the rest retrieved from reference TRBV19 and TRBJ2-7, is DGGITQSPKYLFRKEGQNVTLSCEQNLNHDAMYWYRQDPGQGLRLIYYSQIVNDFQKGDIAEGYSVSREKKESFPLTVTSAQKNPTAFYLCASSKLGTGGTYEQYFGPGTRLTVT.

This rearrangement joins TRBV29-1 to TRBJ1-3; 7 bases line up with TRBD1. The V gene's germline CDR1 is SQVTM and CDR2 ANQGSEA. The CDR3 totals 15 residues. Trimming took 5 bases from V and 0 from J; bases not matched to a gene: 7. The CDR3 reads CSVKQGTSSGNTIYF. For the CDR3, the DNA is TGCAGCGTTAAACAGGGGACCAGCTCTGGAAACACCATATATTTT. The full variable domain, its missing parts supplied by reference TRBV29-1 and TRBJ1-3, is SAVISQKPSRDICQRGTSLTIQCQVDSQVTMMFWYRQQPGQSLTLIATANQGSEATYESGFVIDKFPISRPNLTFSTLTVSNMSPEDSSIYLCSVKQGTSSGNTIYFGEGSWLTVV.

V is TRBV9 and J is TRBJ1-3; D not resolved. The ends were cut back, 2 bases at V and 3 bases at J, with 6 bases in the middle. CDR1 SGDLS and CDR2 YYNGEE come from the germline V gene. CDR3 length: 13 amino acids. The CDR3 nucleotides read TGTGCCAGCAGCGTCGGAGTTGGAAACACCATATATTTT. It encodes CASSVGVGNTIYF. Full variable domain (rest looked up from reference TRBV9 and TRBJ1-3): DSGVTQTPKHLITATGQRVTLRCSPRSGDLSVYWYQQSLDQGLQFLIQYYNGEERAKGNILERFSAQQFPDLHSELNLSSLELGDSALYFCASSVGVGNTIYFGEGSWLTVV.